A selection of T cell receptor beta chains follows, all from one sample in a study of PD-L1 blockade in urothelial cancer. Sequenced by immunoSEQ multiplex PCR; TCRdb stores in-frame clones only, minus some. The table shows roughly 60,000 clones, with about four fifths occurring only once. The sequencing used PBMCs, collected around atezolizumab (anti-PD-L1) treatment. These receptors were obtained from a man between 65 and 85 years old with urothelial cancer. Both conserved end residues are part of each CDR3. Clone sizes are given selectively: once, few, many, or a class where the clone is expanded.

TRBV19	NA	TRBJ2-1	CASSIPGNDEQFF
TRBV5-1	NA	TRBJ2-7	CASSYQGPGEQYF
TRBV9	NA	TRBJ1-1	CASTLGGETAEAFF
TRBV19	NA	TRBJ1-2	CASSLSGQEYYGYTF
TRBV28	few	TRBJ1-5	CASSSDRGFQPQHF
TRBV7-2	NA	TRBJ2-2	CASSLRRADTGELFF
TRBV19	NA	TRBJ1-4	CASRRQGDEKLFF
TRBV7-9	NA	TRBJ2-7	CASSLVVGEQYF
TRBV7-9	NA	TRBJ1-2	CASSQQDTYGYTF
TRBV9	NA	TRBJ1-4	CASSVGEGEKLFF
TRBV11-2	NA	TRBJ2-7	CASSLPGDRSYEQYF
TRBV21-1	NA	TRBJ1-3	CASSKARTRGNTIYF
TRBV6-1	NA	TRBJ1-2	CASRDDDRGQHGYTF
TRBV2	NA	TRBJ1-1	CASRRQAGSTEAFF
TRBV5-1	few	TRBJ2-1	CASSRGGTGHNEQFF
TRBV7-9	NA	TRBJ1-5	CASSSLPNQPQHF
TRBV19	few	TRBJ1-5	CASNTPGTGHQPQHF
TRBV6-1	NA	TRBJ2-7	CASSESGKYEQYF
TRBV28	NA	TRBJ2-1	CASRIPGLLNEQFF
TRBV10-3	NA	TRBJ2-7	CAISLDRTSYEQYF
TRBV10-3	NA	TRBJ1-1	CAISGGEAEAFF
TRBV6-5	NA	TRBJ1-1	CASSTGHMNTEAFF
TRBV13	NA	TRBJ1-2	CASSYIQGRRYGGYTF
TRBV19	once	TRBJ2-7	CATSSSGQGAGEQYF
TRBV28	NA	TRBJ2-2	CASSLMGQARNTGELFF
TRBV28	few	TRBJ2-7	CASSQLSGAAYEQYF
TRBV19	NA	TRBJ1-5	CASSARQHAQPQHF
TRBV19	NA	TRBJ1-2	CASRNRDRAYGYTF
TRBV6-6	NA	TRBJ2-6	CASSQTTGGGANVLTF
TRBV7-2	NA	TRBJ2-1	CASSYATSGFNEQFF
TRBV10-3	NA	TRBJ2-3	CAISPSGSTDTQYF
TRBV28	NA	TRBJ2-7	CASRRQGGTYEQYF
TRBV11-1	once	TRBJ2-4	CASGGSNIQYF
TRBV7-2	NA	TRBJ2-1	CASSTDRGAEQFF
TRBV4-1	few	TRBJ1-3	CASSQDVAAGNTIYF
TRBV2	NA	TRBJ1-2	CASSELQDSQVVLKRNYGYTF
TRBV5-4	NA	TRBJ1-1	CASSSRDRVAFF
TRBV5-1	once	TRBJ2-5	CASSFGQGTYQETQYF
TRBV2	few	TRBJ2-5	CASNPPFQETQYF
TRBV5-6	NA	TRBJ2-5	CASSLFRGDRGQTQYF
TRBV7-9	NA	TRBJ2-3	CASSSGGYRVTDTQYF
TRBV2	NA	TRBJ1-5	CASSDKRSNQPQHF
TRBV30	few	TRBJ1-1	CAWREQGLGEAFF
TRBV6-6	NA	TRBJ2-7	CASREDSLAVTYEQYF
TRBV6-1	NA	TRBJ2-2	CASSDPGTAGGELFF
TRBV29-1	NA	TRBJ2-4	CSVKGGAGNIQYF
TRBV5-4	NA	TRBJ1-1	CASSQDIGRWTEAFF
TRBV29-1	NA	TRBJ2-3	CSVGGGGSTDTQYF
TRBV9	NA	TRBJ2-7	CASSFQPIDEQYF
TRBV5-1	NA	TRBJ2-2	CASSRTANTGELFF
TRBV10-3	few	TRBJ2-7	CAISEGQGYEQYF
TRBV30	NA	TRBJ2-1	CAWRTSGAYNEQFF
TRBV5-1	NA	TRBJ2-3	CASSPEGLAGNRDTQYF
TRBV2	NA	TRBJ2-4	CASSAQGVGNIQYF
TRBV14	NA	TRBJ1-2	CASSHPGGGSYGYTF
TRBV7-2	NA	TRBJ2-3	CASSFQIKDTQYF
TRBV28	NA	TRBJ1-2	CASSLTGFYTF
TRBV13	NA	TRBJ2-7	CASSLGGPGQITYEQYF
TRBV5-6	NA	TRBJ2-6	CASSLVTFSGANVLTF